Presented here are 3 T cell receptor beta chains from one specimen sequenced in a study of cytomegalovirus exposure and HLA in healthy donors. Both 60 Vbeta primers and 13 Jbeta primers went into the PCR. Sequencing was performed with immunoSEQ multiplex PCR; in TCRdb, only in-frame clones are kept and a portion is missing. The data contain roughly 100,000 clones, 70% to 80% of them seen just once; the ten biggest clones take up 15% to 20%. Specimen: PBMCs. Receptor source: a woman aged 60-75 years in good health and CMV-seropositive.

The chain employs TRBV28 and TRBJ2-3; D is perhaps TRBD2 (5 bases). The CDR3 extends over 13 amino acids. The germline V gene has CDR1 MDHEN and CDR2 SYDVKM. The germline V and J ends were trimmed by 7 bases and 5 bases, with 13 bases remaining between them. The CDR3 DNA is TGTGCCAGCACTAGCCCGGCCAGAGATACGCAGTATTTT. Translating it yields CASTSPARDTQYF. The entire variable domain, with the rest obtained from reference TRBV28 and TRBJ2-3, is as follows: DVKVTQSSRYLVKRTGEKVFLECVQDMDHENMFWYRQDPGLGLRLIYFSYDVKMKEKGDIPEGYSVSREKKERFSLILESASTNQTSMYLCASTSPARDTQYFGPGTRLTVL.

This clone was seen a few times. Here the CDR3 DNA reads TGTGCCAGCAGCCTGCGGGCCGGGACAGACATTTATGGCTACACCTTC. Encoded protein: CASSLRAGTDIYGYTF. The V and J genes are TRBV7-3 and TRBJ1-2, with TRBD1 matching 7 bases. Germline V CDR1 and CDR2: SGHTA, FQGTGA. V trimming: 5 bases; J trimming: 5 bases; junction bases outside the gene matches: 14. The CDR3 length is 16 residues.

The CDR3 loop is CASSRTGYDLEQYF. Here the CDR3 DNA reads TGTGCCAGCAGCCGGACAGGGTACGATCTCGAGCAGTACTTC. The genes are TRBV5-5 and TRBJ2-7; 8 bases are a match to TRBD1. Germline-derived CDR1 and CDR2 are SGHKS and YYEKEE (reference sequence). The V and J ends lost 4 bases and 6 bases, in that order; junction bases with no gene match: 9. This CDR3 has 14 residues.